This T cell receptor (beta chain) was documented in a study of blood T cell repertoires in COVID-19. As for the study in general: Samples of COVID-19 (acute and convalescent) were obtained from the United States, Italy and Spain. Sample material is recorded as cDNA or gDNA derived from T cells, B-cell-depleted T cells, or PBMCs.

The V gene end was trimmed by 6 bases and the J gene end by 7 bases; junction bases not matched to a gene: 8. CDR3 length: 15 amino acids. CDR1 and CDR2 from the germline V gene are MNHNY and SVGAGI (reference sequence). Original handling: Counts of nucleated cells, estimated from reference gene primer amplification, were obtained. Clones were read by immunoSEQ multiplex PCR, and TCRdb kept only the in-frame ones, dropping some. Clonal size and the V and J genes are those of that table, whereas D and trimming came from the DNA. The data show about 130,000 clones, with approximately 83% seen just once and 8% to 10% held by the top ten.

The sequenced sample was peripheral blood. The TCR originated in a middle-aged man with active or convalescent COVID-19. This chain joins TRBV6-6 and TRBJ1-5; the match to TRBD1 covers 11 bases. CDR3 sequence: CASRKGQGVGQPQHF. The CDR3 nucleotides are TGTGCCAGCAGGAAGGGACAGGGGGTAGGGCAGCCCCAGCATTTT.